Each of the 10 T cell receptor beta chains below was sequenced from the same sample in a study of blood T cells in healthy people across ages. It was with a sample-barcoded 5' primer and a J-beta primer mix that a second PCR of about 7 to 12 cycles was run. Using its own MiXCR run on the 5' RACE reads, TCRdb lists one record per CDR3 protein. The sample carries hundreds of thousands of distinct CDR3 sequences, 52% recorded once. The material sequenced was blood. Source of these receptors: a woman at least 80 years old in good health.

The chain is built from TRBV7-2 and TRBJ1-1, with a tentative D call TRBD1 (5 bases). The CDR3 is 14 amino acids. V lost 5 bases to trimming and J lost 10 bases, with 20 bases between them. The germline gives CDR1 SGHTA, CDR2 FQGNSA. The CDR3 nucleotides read TGTGCCAGCAGCGGGGGACTCACCGTTAGGGGAGCTTTCTTT. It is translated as CASSGGLTVRGAFF.

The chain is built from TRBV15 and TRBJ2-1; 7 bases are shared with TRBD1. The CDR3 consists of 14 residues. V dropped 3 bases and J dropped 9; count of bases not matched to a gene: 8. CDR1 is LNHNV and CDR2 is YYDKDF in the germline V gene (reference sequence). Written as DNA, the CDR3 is TGTGCCACCAGCAGGCTTAGACAGGGCACTGAGCAGTTCTTC. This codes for CATSRLRQGTEQFF. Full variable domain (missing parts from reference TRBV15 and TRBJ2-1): DAMVIQNPRYQVTQFGKPVTLSCSQTLNHNVMYWYQQKSSQAPKLLFHYYDKDFNNEADTPDNFQSRRPNTSFCFLDIRSPGLGDTAMYLCATSRLRQGTEQFFGPGTRLTVL.

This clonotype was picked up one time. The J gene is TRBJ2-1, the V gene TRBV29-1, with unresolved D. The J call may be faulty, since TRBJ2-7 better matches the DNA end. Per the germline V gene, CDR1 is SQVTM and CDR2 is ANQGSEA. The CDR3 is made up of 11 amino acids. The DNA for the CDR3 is TGCAGCGTCCAGAGTTACAATGAGCAGTACTTC. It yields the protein CSVQSYNEQYF.

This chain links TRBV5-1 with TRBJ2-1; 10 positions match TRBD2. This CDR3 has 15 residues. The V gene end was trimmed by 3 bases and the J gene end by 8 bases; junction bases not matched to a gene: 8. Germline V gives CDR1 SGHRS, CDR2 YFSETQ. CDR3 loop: CASSSKRGGTHEQFF. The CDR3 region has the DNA TGCGCCAGCAGCTCGAAGCGGGGGGGCACCCATGAGCAGTTCTTC.

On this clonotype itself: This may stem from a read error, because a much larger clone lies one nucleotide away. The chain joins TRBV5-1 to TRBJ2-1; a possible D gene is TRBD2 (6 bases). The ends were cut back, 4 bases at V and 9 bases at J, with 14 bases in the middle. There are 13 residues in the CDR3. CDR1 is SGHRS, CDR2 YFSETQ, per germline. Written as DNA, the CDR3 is TGCGCCAGCAGCGCGGGACCCTGGGGTGAGCAGTTCTTC. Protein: CASSAGPWGEQFF.

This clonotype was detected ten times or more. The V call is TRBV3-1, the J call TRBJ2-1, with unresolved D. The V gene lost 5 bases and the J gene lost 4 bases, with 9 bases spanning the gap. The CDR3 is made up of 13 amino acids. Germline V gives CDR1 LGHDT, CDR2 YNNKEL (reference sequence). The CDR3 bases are TGTGCCAGCAGCGCTACAGTTTACAATGAGCAGTTCTTC. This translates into CASSATVYNEQFF.

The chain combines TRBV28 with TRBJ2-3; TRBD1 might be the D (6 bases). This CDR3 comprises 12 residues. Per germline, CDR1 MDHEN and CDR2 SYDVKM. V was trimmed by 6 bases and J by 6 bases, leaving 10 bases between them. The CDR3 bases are TGTGCCAGCAGCCAAAGGGGGGATACGCAGTATTTT. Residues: CASSQRGDTQYF.

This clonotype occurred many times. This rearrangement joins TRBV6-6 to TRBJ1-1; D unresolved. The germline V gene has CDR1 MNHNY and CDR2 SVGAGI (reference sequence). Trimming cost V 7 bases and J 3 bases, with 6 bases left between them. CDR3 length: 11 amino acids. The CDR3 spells CASMGYTEAFF. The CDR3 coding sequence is TGTGCCAGCATGGGTTACACTGAAGCTTTCTTT.

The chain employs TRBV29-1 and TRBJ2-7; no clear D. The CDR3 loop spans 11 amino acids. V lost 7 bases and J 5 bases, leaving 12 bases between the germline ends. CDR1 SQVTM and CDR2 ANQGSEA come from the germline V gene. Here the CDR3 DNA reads TGCAGCGGTGTATCACGCAACGAGCAGTACTTC. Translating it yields CSGVSRNEQYF.

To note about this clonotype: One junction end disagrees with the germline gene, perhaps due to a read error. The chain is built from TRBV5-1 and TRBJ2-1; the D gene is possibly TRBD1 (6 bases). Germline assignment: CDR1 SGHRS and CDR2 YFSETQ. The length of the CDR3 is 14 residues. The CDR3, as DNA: TGCGCCAGCAACCAGGACAGCTCCTACGATGAGCAGTTCTTC. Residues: CASNQDSSYDEQFF.